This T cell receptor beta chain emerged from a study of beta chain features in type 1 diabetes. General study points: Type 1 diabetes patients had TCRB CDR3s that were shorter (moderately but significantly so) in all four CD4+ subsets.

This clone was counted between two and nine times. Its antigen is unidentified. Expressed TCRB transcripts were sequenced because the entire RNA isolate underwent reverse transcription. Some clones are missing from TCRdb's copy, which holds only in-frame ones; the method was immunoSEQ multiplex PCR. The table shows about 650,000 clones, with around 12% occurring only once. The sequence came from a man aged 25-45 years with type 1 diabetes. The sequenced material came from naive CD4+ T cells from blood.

CDR3 sequence reads: CASSEAQRGLAQYF. The CDR3 DNA is TGTGCCAGCAGTGAAGCGCAGAGAGGATTGGCCCAGTACTTC. This chain links TRBV2 with TRBJ2-5; D gene ambiguous. The CDR3 covers 14 residues. V was trimmed by 0 bases and J by 9 bases, leaving 14 bases between them. CDR1 is SNHLY, CDR2 FYNNEI, per germline.